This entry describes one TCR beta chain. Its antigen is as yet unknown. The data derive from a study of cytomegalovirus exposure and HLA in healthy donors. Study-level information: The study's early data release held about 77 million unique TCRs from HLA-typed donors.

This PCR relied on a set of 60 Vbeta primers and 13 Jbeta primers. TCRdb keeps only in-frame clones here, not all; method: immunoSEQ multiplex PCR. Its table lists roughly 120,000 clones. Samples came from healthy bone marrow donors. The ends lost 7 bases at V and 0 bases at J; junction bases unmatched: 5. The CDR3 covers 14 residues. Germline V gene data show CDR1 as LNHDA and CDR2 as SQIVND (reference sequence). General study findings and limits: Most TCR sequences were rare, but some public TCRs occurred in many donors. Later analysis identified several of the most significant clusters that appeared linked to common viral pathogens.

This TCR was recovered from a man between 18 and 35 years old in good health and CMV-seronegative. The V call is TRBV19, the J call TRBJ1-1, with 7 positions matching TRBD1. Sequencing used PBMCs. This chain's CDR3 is CASTATGLNTEAFF. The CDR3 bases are TGTGCCAGTACAGCGACAGGGTTGAACACTGAAGCTTTCTTT.